This T cell receptor (beta chain) was observed in a study of T cell changes during pregnancy in multiple sclerosis. Assay: immunoSEQ multiplex PCR; the TCRdb copy retains only in-frame clones and omits some. The sample holds approximately 80,000 clones; over 80% are singletons and the top ten take 3.5%. The receptor comes from a female donor in good health, serving as a control in a pregnancy study. Some clones in this sample may be carry-over from other donors' samples. This sample comprised PBMCs, obtained in the first trimester of pregnancy.

In nucleotides, the CDR3 is TGTGCCAGCAGCCGTAGTGGAGAGTTGGCGGGGGGGCCCACAGATACGCAGTATTTT. Amino acid sequence: CASSRSGELAGGPTDTQYF. V is TRBV11-2 and J is TRBJ2-3; 9 positions agree with TRBD2. The CDR3 length is 19 residues. Trimming at V came to 5 bases and at J to 2 bases, leaving 17 bases not matched to a gene. CDR1 is SGHAT and CDR2 is FQNNGV in the germline V gene. Together with reference TRBV11-2 and TRBJ2-3, the CDR3 gives the full variable domain: EAGVAQSPRYKIIEKRQSVAFWCNPISGHATLYWYQQILGQGPKLLIQFQNNGVVDDSQLPKDRFSAERLKGVDSTLKIQPAKLEDSAVYLCASSRSGELAGGPTDTQYFGPGTRLTVL.